This T cell receptor (beta chain) was observed in a study of T cell changes during pregnancy in multiple sclerosis. Libraries were prepared by immunoSEQ multiplex PCR; TCRdb keeps only in-frame clonotypes and omits some of them. Here the sample spans roughly 24,000 clones, around 87% being singletons. Germline V gene data show CDR1 as MNHEY and CDR2 as SVGAGI. Trimming took 2 bases from V and 10 from J, leaving 9 bases between them. The CDR3 length is 13 residues. The clonotype was recovered from a female donor in good health, enrolled as a control in a pregnancy study. The starting material was CD4+ T cells from peripheral blood mononuclear cells, obtained in the second trimester of pregnancy. This sequence joins TRBV6-5 and TRBJ1-6; the D is unclear. DNA for the CDR3: TGTGCCAGCAGTTACCGGAGGGAATCACCCCTCCACTTT. This codes for CASSYRRESPLHF.